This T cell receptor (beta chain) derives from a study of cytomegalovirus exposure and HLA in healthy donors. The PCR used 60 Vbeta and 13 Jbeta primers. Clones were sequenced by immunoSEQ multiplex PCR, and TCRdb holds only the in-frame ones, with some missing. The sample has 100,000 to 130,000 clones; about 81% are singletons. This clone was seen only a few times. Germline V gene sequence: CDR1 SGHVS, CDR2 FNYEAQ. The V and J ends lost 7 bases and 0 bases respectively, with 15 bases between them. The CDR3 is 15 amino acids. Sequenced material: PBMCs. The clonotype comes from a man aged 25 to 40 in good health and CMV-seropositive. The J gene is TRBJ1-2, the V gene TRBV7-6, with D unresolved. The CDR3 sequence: CASTPGGVANYGYTF. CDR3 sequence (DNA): TGTGCCAGCACCCCGGGCGGGGTAGCTAACTATGGCTACACCTTC.